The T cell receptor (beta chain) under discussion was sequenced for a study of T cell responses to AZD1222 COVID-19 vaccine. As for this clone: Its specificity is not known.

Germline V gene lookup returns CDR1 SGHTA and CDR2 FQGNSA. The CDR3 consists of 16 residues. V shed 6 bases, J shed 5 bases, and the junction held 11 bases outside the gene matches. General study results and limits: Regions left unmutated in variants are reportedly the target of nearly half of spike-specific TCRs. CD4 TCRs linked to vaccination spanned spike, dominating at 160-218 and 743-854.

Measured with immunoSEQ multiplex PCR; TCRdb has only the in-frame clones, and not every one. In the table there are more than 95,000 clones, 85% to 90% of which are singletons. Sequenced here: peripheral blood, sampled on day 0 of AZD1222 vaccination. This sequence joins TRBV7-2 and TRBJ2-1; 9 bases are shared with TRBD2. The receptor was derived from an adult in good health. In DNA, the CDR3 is TGTGCCAGCAGACTTCATCTAGCGGGGACTAACAATGAGCAGTTCTTC. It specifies CASRLHLAGTNNEQFF.